The next 10 T cell receptor beta chains were all read from a single sample in a study of blood T cell repertoires in COVID-19. Using immunoSEQ multiplex PCR, the repertoire was profiled, and TCRdb retains in-frame clones only, with some absent. The sample carries under 200,000 clones, about 85% recorded once. Source material: PBMCs or T cells enriched from blood (not recorded which). The source of these receptors is a woman aged 40 to 50 with acute COVID-19.

V gene TRBV9 combines with J gene TRBJ2-2; TRBD1 might be the D (6 bases). This CDR3 comprises 15 residues. Germline CDR1 and CDR2: SGDLS and YYNGEE. The germline V and J ends were trimmed by 3 bases and 2 bases, with 11 bases remaining between them. CDR3 amino acids: CASSAGQPNTGELFF. CDR3 DNA sequence: TGTGCCAGCAGCGCTGGACAGCCTAACACCGGGGAGCTGTTTTTT.

This chain uses TRBV7-9 with TRBJ2-2; the match to TRBD2 covers 10 bases. This CDR3 contains 17 residues. The J segment lost 7 bases and the V segment lost 5 bases, leaving 13 bases of the junction unmatched. Germline values: CDR1 SEHNR, CDR2 FQNEAQ (reference sequence). The CDR3 spells CASSSLLAGNGNGELFF. CDR3 sequence (DNA): TGTGCCAGCAGCAGCCTACTAGCGGGAAATGGGAACGGGGAGCTGTTTTTT.

The J gene is TRBJ2-1, the V gene TRBV12-3 or TRBV12-4; 7 positions match TRBD1. The ends lost 6 bases at V and 8 bases at J; junction bases unmatched: 7. The CDR3 runs 13 residues. CDR3 amino acids: CASRGQQVDEQFF. As DNA, the CDR3 is TGTGCCAGCAGGGGACAGCAAGTCGATGAGCAGTTCTTC.

The rearrangement links TRBV2 to TRBJ1-1; 9 positions match TRBD1. The V gene's germline CDR1 is SNHLY and CDR2 FYNNEI. V lost 9 bases and J lost 2; bases outside the gene matches: 4. CDR3 length: 13 residues. The CDR3 sequence: CASGGQGNTEAFF. The CDR3 DNA reads as TGTGCCAGTGGGGGACAGGGAAACACTGAAGCTTTCTTT.

The chain couples TRBV10-3 to TRBJ2-1; 7 bases fit TRBD2. Germline CDR1 is ENHRY and CDR2 is SYGVKD. This CDR3 has 14 residues. Losses at the gene ends were 0 bases for V and 7 bases for J; bases not matched to a gene: 3. Written as DNA, the CDR3 is TGTGCCATCAGTGAGTCGGGAGGGGTGAATGAGCAGTTCTTC. This codes for CAISESGGVNEQFF.

The CDR3 region is CASSKGGLGTFYNEQFF. CDR3 DNA sequence: TGTGCCAGCAGTAAAGGGGGTCTCGGCACCTTTTACAATGAGCAGTTCTTC. This chain uses TRBV11-3 with TRBJ2-1; tentatively, D is TRBD1 (6 bases). Between the trimmed V and J ends, which lost 6 bases and 4 bases, there was a span of 22 bases. Germline V gives CDR1 SGHNT, CDR2 YENEEA. The CDR3 runs to 17 residues.

The V call is TRBV11-2, the J call TRBJ2-5, with D possibly being TRBD2 (5 bases). The CDR3 covers 16 residues. CDR1 SGHAT and CDR2 FQNNGV come from the germline V gene. The germline V and J ends were trimmed by 4 bases and 5 bases, with 20 bases remaining between them. CDR3 sequence reads: CASSYLGGSGGETQYF. The DNA of the CDR3 is TGTGCCAGCAGCTACTTAGGAGGTAGTGGTGGGGAGACCCAGTACTTC.

The chain uses TRBV15 and TRBJ2-1; 7 bases are a match to TRBD2. The CDR3 consists of 15 residues. V dropped 5 bases and J dropped 0; count of bases not matched to a gene: 4. CDR1 and CDR2 (germline): LNHNV, YYDKDF (reference sequence). CDR3 protein: CATSVLADSYNEQFF. CDR3 nucleotide sequence: TGTGCCACCAGCGTTCTAGCGGACTCCTACAATGAGCAGTTCTTC.

This clone showed up just once. J is TRBJ2-3 and V is TRBV7-8; D gene ambiguous. CDR3 length equals 14 residues. The V gene lost 5 bases and the J gene lost 0 bases, with 9 bases spanning the gap. Germline lookup yields CDR1 SGHVS and CDR2 FQNEAQ. CDR3 amino acids: CASSAIRSTDTQYF. In nucleotides, the CDR3 is TGTGCCAGCAGCGCTATACGTAGCACAGATACGCAGTATTTT.

The CDR3 loop reads CASSQLAGGYGYTF. CDR3 DNA: TGTGCCAGCAGTCAACTGGCGGGGGGCTATGGCTACACCTTC. V gene TRBV2 combines with J gene TRBJ1-2, with D possibly being TRBD1 (5 bases). V dropped 5 bases and J dropped 4 bases, with 14 bases sitting between them. This CDR3 is 14 amino acids long. Germline CDR1 and CDR2: SNHLY and FYNNEI.